This T cell receptor beta chain was observed in a study of T cell clonality in common variable immunodeficiency. In its sample, this clone was seen many times. Its target is not known. The read comes to an end 3 residues before the CDR3 does, leaving the germline J gene to fill in the end. V was pared by 1 base and J by 4 bases, with 8 bases of the junction left unmatched. The CDR3 runs to 15 residues. CDR1 is DFQATT and CDR2 is SNEGSKA in the germline V gene (reference sequence). Data came from immunoSEQ multiplex PCR; TCRdb stores just in-frame clones and leaves some out. This sample carries tens of thousands of clones and no singletons, and 4.5% to 5.5% goes to the top ten. The study's findings and limits: Shared TCRbeta clones were fewer between CVID subjects than controls.

The J gene is TRBJ2-3, the V gene TRBV20-1, with 7 bases fitting TRBD1. The receptor comes from a person between 18 and 69 years old in good health. The material sequenced was peripheral blood mononuclear cells. CDR3 protein: CSARVLQGWADTQYF. Incomplete CDR3 DNA: TGCAGTGCTAGAGTTCTACAGGGGTGGGCAGATACG.